The T cell receptor beta chain described here comes from a study of shared clonotypes between healthy human individuals. This CDR3 spans 15 amino acids. V was clipped by 3 bases and J by 0 bases, with 8 bases between them. The germline gives CDR1 LGHNA, CDR2 YNFKEQ. It was CD45RO-negative cells, positively selected for CCR7, that made up naive CD8 cells, with terminally differentiated effector memory CD45RA+ cells excluded. Clones were sequenced by immunoSEQ multiplex PCR, and TCRdb holds only the in-frame ones, with some missing. Altogether 2 million to 2.5 million clones are present, about 95% being singletons, with the ten largest covering about 1.1%.

The V gene is TRBV4-2, the J gene TRBJ2-2; D unresolved. Material: naive CD8+ T cells sorted from blood. This receptor was taken from a man younger than 35 in good health. This CDR3 reads CASSQTATNTGELFF. The CDR3 nucleotides read TGTGCCAGCAGCCAGACTGCTACGAACACCGGGGAGCTGTTTTTT.